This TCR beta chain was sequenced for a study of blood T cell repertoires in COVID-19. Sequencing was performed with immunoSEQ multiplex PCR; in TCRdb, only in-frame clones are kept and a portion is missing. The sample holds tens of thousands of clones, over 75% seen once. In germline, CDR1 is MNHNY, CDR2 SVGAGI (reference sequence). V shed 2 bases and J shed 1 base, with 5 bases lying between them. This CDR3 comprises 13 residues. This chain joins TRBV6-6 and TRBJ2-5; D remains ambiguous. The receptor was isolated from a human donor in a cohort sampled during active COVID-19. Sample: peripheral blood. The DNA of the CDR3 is TGTGCCAGCAGTTACGCAGGCCAAGAGACCCAGTACTTC. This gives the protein CASSYAGQETQYF.